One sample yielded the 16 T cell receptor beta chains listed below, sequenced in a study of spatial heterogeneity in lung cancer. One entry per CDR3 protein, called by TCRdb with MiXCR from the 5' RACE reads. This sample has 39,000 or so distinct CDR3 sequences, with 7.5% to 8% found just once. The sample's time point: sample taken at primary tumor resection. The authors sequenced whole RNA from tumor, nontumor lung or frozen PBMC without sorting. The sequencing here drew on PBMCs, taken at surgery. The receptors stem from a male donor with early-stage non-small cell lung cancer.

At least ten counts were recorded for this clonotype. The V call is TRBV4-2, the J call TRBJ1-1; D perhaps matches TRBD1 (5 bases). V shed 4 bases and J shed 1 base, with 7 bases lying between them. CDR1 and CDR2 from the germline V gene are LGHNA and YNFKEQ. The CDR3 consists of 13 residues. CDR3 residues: CASSRTGNTEAFF. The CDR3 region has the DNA TGTGCCAGCAGCCGAACAGGGAACACTGAAGCTTTCTTT.

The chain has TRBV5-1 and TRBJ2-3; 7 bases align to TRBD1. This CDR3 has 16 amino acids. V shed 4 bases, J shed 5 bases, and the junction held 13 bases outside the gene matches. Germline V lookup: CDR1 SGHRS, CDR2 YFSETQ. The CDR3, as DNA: TGCGCCAGCAGCCCACAGGGGCTACGAGGGAAAGATACGCAGTATTTT. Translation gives CASSPQGLRGKDTQYF.

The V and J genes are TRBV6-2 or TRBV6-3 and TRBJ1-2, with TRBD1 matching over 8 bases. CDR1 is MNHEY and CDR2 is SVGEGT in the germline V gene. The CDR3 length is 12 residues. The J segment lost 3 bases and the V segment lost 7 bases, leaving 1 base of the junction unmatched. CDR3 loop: CASTDRDYGYTF. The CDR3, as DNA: TGTGCCAGCACGGACAGGGACTATGGCTACACCTTC.

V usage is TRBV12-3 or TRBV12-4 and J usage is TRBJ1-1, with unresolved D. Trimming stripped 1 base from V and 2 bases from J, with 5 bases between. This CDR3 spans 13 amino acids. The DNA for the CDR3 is TGTGCCAGCAGTTTAGTCAGCAACACTGAAGCTTTCTTT. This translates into CASSLVSNTEAFF.

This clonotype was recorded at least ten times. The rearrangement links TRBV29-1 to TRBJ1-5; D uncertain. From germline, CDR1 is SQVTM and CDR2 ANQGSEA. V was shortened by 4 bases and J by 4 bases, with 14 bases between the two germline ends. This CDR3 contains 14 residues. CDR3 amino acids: CSVVVQSNNQPQHF. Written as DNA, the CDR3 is TGCAGCGTTGTAGTACAGTCTAATAATCAGCCCCAGCATTTT. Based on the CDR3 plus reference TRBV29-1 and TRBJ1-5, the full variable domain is SAVISQKPSRDICQRGTSLTIQCQVDSQVTMMFWYRQQPGQSLTLIATANQGSEATYESGFVIDKFPISRPNLTFSTLTVSNMSPEDSSIYLCSVVVQSNNQPQHFGDGTRLSIL.

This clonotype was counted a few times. CDR3 in amino acids: CASSLEHDNEQFF. Here the CDR3 DNA reads TGTGCCAGCAGCTTGGAACATGACAATGAGCAGTTCTTC. The chain couples TRBV5-4 to TRBJ2-1; D call uncertain. Germline assignment: CDR1 SGHNT and CDR2 YYREEE (reference sequence). With 0 bases removed from V and 5 bases from J, the gap between germline ends came to 6 bases. The CDR3 sequence is 13 residues long.

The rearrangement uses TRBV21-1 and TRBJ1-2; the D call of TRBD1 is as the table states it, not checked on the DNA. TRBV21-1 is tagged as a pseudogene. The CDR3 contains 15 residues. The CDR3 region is CASSKWSGGWYGYTF. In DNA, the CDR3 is TGTGCCAGCAGCAAATGGTCAGGGGGTTGGTATGGCTACACCTTC.

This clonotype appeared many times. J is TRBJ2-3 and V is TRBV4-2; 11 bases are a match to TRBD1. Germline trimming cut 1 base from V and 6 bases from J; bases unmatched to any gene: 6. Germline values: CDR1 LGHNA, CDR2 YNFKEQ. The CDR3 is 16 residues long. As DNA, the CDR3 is TGTGCCAGCAGCCAAGTCTTGGGACAGGGGGAGGATACGCAGTATTTT. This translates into CASSQVLGQGEDTQYF.

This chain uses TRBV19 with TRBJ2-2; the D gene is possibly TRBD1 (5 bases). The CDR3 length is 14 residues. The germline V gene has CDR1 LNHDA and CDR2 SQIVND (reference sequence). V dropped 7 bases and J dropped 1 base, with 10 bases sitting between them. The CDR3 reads CASTLRGNTGELFF. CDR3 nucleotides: TGTGCCAGTACCCTAAGGGGGAACACCGGGGAGCTGTTTTTT.

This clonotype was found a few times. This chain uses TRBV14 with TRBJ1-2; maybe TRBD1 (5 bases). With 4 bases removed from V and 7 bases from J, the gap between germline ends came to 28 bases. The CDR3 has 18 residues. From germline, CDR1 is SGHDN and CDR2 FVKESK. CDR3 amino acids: CASSPRSGIGGMGFGYTF. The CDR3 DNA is TGTGCCAGCAGCCCTCGATCGGGGATCGGGGGAATGGGTTTTGGCTACACCTTC.

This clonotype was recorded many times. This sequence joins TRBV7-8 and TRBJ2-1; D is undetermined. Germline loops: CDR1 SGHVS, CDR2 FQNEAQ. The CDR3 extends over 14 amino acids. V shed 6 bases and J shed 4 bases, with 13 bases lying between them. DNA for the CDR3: TGTGCCAGCAGTCTCGCTCCCCTTTACAATGAGCAGTTCTTC. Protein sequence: CASSLAPLYNEQFF.

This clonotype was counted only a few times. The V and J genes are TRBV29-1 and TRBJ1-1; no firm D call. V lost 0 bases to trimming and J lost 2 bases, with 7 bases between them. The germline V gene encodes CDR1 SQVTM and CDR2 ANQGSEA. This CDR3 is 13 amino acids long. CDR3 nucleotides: TGCAGCGTTGAAGACGCCGGAAACACTGAAGCTTTCTTT. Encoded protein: CSVEDAGNTEAFF.

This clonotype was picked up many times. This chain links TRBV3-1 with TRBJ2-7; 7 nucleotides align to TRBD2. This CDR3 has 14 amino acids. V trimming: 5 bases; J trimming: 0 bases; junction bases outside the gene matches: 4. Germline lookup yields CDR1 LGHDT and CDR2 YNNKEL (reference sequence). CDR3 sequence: CASSWGGSSYEQYF. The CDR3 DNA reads TGTGCCAGCAGCTGGGGGGGGAGCTCCTACGAGCAGTACTTC.

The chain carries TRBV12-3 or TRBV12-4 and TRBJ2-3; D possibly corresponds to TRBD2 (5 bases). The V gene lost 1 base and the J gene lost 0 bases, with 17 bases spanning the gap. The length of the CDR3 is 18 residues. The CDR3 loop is CASSLGPPGSLSTDTQYF. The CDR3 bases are TGTGCCAGCAGTTTAGGGCCCCCGGGGTCCCTAAGCACAGATACGCAGTATTTT.

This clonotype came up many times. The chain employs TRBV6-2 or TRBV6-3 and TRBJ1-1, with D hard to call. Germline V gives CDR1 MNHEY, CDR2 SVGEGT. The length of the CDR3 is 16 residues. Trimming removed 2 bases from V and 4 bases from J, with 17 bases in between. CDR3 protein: CASSYPPTHAATEAFF. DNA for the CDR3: TGTGCCAGCAGTTACCCCCCGACCCATGCTGCCACTGAAGCTTTCTTT.

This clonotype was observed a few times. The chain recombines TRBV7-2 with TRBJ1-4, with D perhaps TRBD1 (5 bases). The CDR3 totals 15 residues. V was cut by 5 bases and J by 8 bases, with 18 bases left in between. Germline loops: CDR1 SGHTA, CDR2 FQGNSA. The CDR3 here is CASSPYRNAQEKLFF. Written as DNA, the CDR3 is TGTGCCAGCAGCCCGTACAGGAACGCCCAAGAAAAACTGTTTTTT. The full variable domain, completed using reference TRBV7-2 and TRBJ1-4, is GAGVSQSPSNKVTEKGKDVELRCDPISGHTALYWYRQSLGQGLEFLIYFQGNSAPDKSGLPSDRFSAERTGGSVSTLTIQRTQQEDSAVYLCASSPYRNAQEKLFFGSGTQLSVL.